This is a list of T cell receptor beta chains from one sample in a study of OX40 agonist ivuxolimab in advanced cancers. Clones were sequenced by immunoSEQ multiplex PCR, and TCRdb holds only the in-frame ones, with some missing. The table lists tens of thousands of clones, 82% of them singletons, with 20% to 25% in the top ten. This material consisted of CD4+ or CD8+ T cells sorted from blood, taken in a trial of the OX40 agonist ivuxolimab. These receptors came from an adult with an advanced solid tumor such as melanoma, head and neck, liver or kidney cancer. Both conserved end residues are part of each CDR3. A D gene is named only where the DNA matches it firmly. The size of a clone is reported for some rows only, either as once, few or many, or as a class for expanded clones.

clone size: -; J gene: TRBJ2-1; V gene: TRBV25-1; CDR3 length: 13; D gene: -; CDR3 protein: CASSGGPGVEQFF; CDR3 DNA: TGTGCCAGCAGTGGTGGGCCTGGGGTTGAGCAGTTCTTC
clone size: -; J gene: TRBJ1-1; V gene: TRBV10-2; CDR3 length: 12; D gene: -; CDR3 protein: CASSRLNTEAFF; CDR3 DNA: TGCGCCAGCAGCCGGTTGAACACTGAAGCTTTCTTT
clone size: -; J gene: TRBJ1-5; V gene: TRBV7-9; CDR3 length: 16; D gene: TRBD1; CDR3 protein: CASSQSGTGHNQPQHF; CDR3 DNA: TGTGCCAGCAGCCAATCCGGGACAGGGCACAATCAGCCCCAGCATTTT
clone size: -; J gene: TRBJ2-3; V gene: TRBV9; CDR3 length: 16; D gene: TRBD2; CDR3 protein: CASSVGRGGGTDTQYF; CDR3 DNA: TGTGCCAGCAGCGTAGGGCGGGGGGGAGGCACAGATACGCAGTATTTT
clone size: few; J gene: TRBJ2-2; V gene: TRBV10-3; CDR3 length: 17; D gene: TRBD2; CDR3 protein: CAISGEVAGGNTGELFF; CDR3 DNA: TGTGCCATCAGTGGAGAAGTAGCGGGGGGGAACACCGGGGAGCTGTTTTTT
clone size: -; J gene: TRBJ2-1; V gene: TRBV5-6; CDR3 length: 15; D gene: -; CDR3 protein: CASSLGGVLYNEQFF; CDR3 DNA: TGTGCCAGCAGCTTGGGTGGGGTCCTCTACAATGAGCAGTTCTTC
clone size: -; J gene: TRBJ1-2; V gene: TRBV10-3; CDR3 length: 16; D gene: -; CDR3 protein: CAISESIWTPNYGYTF; CDR3 DNA: TGTGCCATCAGTGAGTCGATATGGACACCTAACTATGGCTACACCTTC
clone size: -; J gene: TRBJ1-1; V gene: TRBV20-1; CDR3 length: 11; D gene: -; CDR3 protein: CSARGSTEAFF; CDR3 DNA: TGCAGTGCGCGGGGGAGCACTGAAGCTTTCTTT
clone size: -; J gene: TRBJ2-6; V gene: TRBV19; CDR3 length: 15; D gene: -; CDR3 protein: CASSSLSSGANVLTF; CDR3 DNA: TGTGCCAGTAGTAGCCTCAGCTCTGGGGCCAACGTCCTGACTTTC
clone size: -; J gene: TRBJ2-7; V gene: TRBV4-1; CDR3 length: 16; D gene: TRBD2; CDR3 protein: CASSQVTSGGTYEQYF; CDR3 DNA: TGCGCCAGCAGCCAAGTTACTAGCGGGGGGACCTACGAGCAGTACTTC
clone size: -; J gene: TRBJ2-1; V gene: TRBV7-9; CDR3 length: 16; D gene: TRBD2; CDR3 protein: CASSLAVAFGRHEQFF; CDR3 DNA: TGTGCCAGCAGCTTAGCGGTTGCCTTCGGGAGGCATGAGCAGTTCTTC
clone size: -; J gene: TRBJ2-7; V gene: TRBV27; CDR3 length: 14; D gene: TRBD2; CDR3 protein: CASTRGSGSYEQYF; CDR3 DNA: TGTGCCAGCACCCGCGGGAGTGGTTCCTACGAGCAGTACTTC
clone size: few; J gene: TRBJ2-2; V gene: TRBV6-5; CDR3 length: 12; D gene: TRBD1; CDR3 protein: CASSSTGWELFF; CDR3 DNA: TGTGCCAGCAGCTCGACAGGGTGGGAGCTGTTTTTT
clone size: -; J gene: TRBJ1-5; V gene: TRBV6-5; CDR3 length: 13; D gene: -; CDR3 protein: CASSTTTNQPQHF; CDR3 DNA: TGTGCCAGCAGTACTACCACGAATCAGCCCCAGCATTTT
clone size: few; J gene: TRBJ1-2; V gene: TRBV5-4; CDR3 length: 13; D gene: -; CDR3 protein: CASSLASGDGYTF; CDR3 DNA: TGTGCCAGCAGCTTGGCCTCAGGGGATGGCTACACCTTC
clone size: -; J gene: TRBJ2-7; V gene: TRBV7-9; CDR3 length: 11; D gene: -; CDR3 protein: CASSLSYEQYF; CDR3 DNA: TGTGCCAGCAGCCTGAGTTACGAGCAGTACTTC
clone size: -; J gene: TRBJ2-2; V gene: TRBV12-5; CDR3 length: 14; D gene: -; CDR3 protein: CASGSGQNTGELFF; CDR3 DNA: TGTGCTAGTGGTTCAGGACAGAACACCGGGGAGCTGTTTTTT
clone size: -; J gene: TRBJ2-1; V gene: TRBV7-7; CDR3 length: 14; D gene: TRBD2; CDR3 protein: CASSSGTSGGEQFF; CDR3 DNA: TGTGCCAGCAGCTCCGGGACTAGCGGCGGTGAGCAGTTCTTC
clone size: -; J gene: TRBJ1-2; V gene: TRBV19; CDR3 length: 15; D gene: -; CDR3 protein: CASSRPPGTSPGYTF; CDR3 DNA: TGTGCCAGTAGTCGCCCTCCCGGGACTAGTCCTGGCTACACCTTC
clone size: few; J gene: TRBJ1-5; V gene: TRBV7-9; CDR3 length: 16; D gene: -; CDR3 protein: CASSFAPAGGYQPQHF; CDR3 DNA: TGTGCCAGCAGCTTCGCGCCTGCGGGAGGGTATCAGCCCCAGCATTTT
clone size: -; J gene: TRBJ1-4; V gene: TRBV19; CDR3 length: 15; D gene: -; CDR3 protein: CASSITGTGREKLFF; CDR3 DNA: TGTGCCAGTAGTATCACAGGGACCGGCCGTGAAAAACTGTTTTTT
clone size: -; J gene: TRBJ2-4; V gene: TRBV6-5; CDR3 length: 14; D gene: -; CDR3 protein: CASTSEAAKNIQYF; CDR3 DNA: TGTGCCAGCACGAGCGAGGCGGCCAAAAACATTCAGTACTTC
clone size: -; J gene: TRBJ2-1; V gene: TRBV7-9; CDR3 length: 17; D gene: TRBD2; CDR3 protein: CASSQTNSLAGYNEQFF; CDR3 DNA: TGTGCCAGCAGCCAGACTAACTCCCTAGCGGGGTACAATGAGCAGTTCTTC
clone size: -; J gene: TRBJ1-1; V gene: TRBV9; CDR3 length: 13; D gene: -; CDR3 protein: CASSEDQISQAFF; CDR3 DNA: TGTGCCAGCAGCGAGGACCAGATCTCCCAGGCTTTCTTT
clone size: few; J gene: TRBJ2-6; V gene: TRBV11-2; CDR3 length: 12; D gene: -; CDR3 protein: CASSPGLNVLTF; CDR3 DNA: TGTGCCAGCAGCCCGGGCCTCAACGTCCTGACTTTC
clone size: -; J gene: TRBJ2-7; V gene: TRBV5-8; CDR3 length: 14; D gene: -; CDR3 protein: CASSLMSGSYEQYF; CDR3 DNA: TGTGCCAGCAGCTTGATGTCAGGTTCCTACGAGCAGTACTTC
clone size: -; J gene: TRBJ2-7; V gene: TRBV5-1; CDR3 length: 14; D gene: TRBD2; CDR3 protein: CASRPGRETREQYF; CDR3 DNA: TGCGCCAGCCGCCCGGGGCGGGAGACCCGCGAGCAGTACTTC